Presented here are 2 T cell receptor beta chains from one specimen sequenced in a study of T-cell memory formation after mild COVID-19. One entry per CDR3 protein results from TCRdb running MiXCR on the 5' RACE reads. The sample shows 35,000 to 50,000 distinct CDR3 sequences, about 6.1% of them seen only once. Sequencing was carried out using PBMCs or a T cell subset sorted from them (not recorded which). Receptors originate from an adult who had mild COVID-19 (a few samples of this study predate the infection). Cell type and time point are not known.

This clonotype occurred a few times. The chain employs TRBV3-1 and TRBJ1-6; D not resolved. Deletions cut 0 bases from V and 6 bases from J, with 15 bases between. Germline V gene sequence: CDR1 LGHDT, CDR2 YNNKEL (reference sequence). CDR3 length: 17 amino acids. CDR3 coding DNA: TGTGCCAGCAGCCAAGATCCCGGACTGCTACTTAATTCACCCCTCCACTTT. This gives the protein CASSQDPGLLLNSPLHF. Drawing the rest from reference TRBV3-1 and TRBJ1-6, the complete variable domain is DTAVSQTPKYLVTQMGNDKSIKCEQNLGHDTMYWYKQDSKKFLKIMFSYNNKELIINETVPNRFSPKSPDKAHLNLHINSLELGDSAVYFCASSQDPGLLLNSPLHFGNGTRLTVT.

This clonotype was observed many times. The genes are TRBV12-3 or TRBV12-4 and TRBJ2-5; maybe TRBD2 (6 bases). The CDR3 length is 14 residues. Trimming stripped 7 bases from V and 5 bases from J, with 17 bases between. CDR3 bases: TGTGCCAGCACCCTGGGGGGTGATCGGGAGACCCAGTACTTC. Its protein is CASTLGGDRETQYF.